This T cell receptor beta chain is from a study of blood T cell repertoires in COVID-19. The wider study: Samples representing acute and convalescent COVID-19 were sourced from the United States, Italy and Spain.

TCRdb's table, derived via immunoSEQ multiplex PCR, lists solely in-frame clones and lacks some. The table records around 200,000 clones, 85% to 90% of them present only once. J was trimmed by 6 bases and V by 3 bases; bases with no gene match: 2. The germline gives CDR1 DFQATT, CDR2 SNEGSKA (reference sequence). This CDR3 has 13 residues. Remarks on this clone: Different DNA sequences within this sample yield the same CDR3.

V gene TRBV20-1 combines with J gene TRBJ2-4; 10 bases align to TRBD1. What was sequenced was peripheral blood. The source is a man in his forties or fifties with acute or convalescent COVID-19. The CDR3 DNA sequence: TGCAGTGCTAGTAGGGACAGGGGAAACATTCAGTACTTC. It codes for CSASRDRGNIQYF.